Each of the 7 T cell receptor beta chains below was sequenced from the same sample in a study of cytomegalovirus exposure and HLA in healthy donors. 60 Vbeta and 13 Jbeta primers were used in PCR. The data were produced by immunoSEQ multiplex PCR, yet TCRdb's version contains in-frame clones alone and is incomplete. The sample yields about 150,000 clones, less than 80% seen once. Specimen: PBMCs. These TCRs come from a man aged 35 to 55 in good health and CMV-seropositive.

The V call is TRBV2, the J call TRBJ1-4, with D uncertain. The CDR3 is made up of 10 amino acids. Germline V CDR1 and CDR2: SNHLY, FYNNEI. With 6 bases removed from V and 7 bases from J, the gap between germline ends came to 3 bases. The CDR3 DNA follows: TGTGCCAGCAGCATTGAAAAACTGTTTTTT. It codes for CASSIEKLFF.

V usage is TRBV1 and J usage is TRBJ2-1; TRBD2, the table's D call, was not compared with the DNA. TRBV1 is classified as a pseudogene. CDR3 length: 14 residues. For the CDR3, the DNA is TGCACCAGCAGCCACGCGTCCCGGGGCAATGAGCAGTTCTTC. Translated: CTSSHASRGNEQFF.

V is TRBV11-1 and J is TRBJ2-7, with TRBD2 identical over 9 bases. Trimming at V came to 0 bases and at J to 2 bases, leaving 2 bases not matched to a gene. This CDR3 has 15 amino acids. The V gene's germline CDR1 is SGHAT and CDR2 FQDESV (reference sequence). CDR3 loop: CASSLARLAAYEQYF. The CDR3, as DNA: TGTGCCAGCAGCTTAGCGCGACTAGCGGCCTACGAGCAGTACTTC.

This clone was detected a few times. This rearrangement joins TRBV7-6 to TRBJ2-7; 10 bases line up with TRBD2. From germline, CDR1 is SGHVS and CDR2 FNYEAQ. CDR3 length: 13 residues. Trimming at V came to 3 bases and at J to 6 bases, leaving 2 bases not matched to a gene. The CDR3 nucleotides are TGTGCCAGCAGCTTCTGGACTAGCGGCGAGCAGTACTTC. Translation gives CASSFWTSGEQYF.

This clone was observed a handful of times. The chain is built from TRBV5-1 and TRBJ2-7, with 8 bases identical to TRBD2. The CDR3 has 15 residues. In germline, CDR1 is SGHRS, CDR2 YFSETQ. V lost 0 bases and J lost 4; bases outside the gene matches: 6. This CDR3 is CASSLGTSPDYEQYF. The CDR3 DNA sequence: TGCGCCAGCAGCTTGGGGACTAGCCCGGATTACGAGCAGTACTTC.

The CDR3 loop reads CASSPGINEQFF. The CDR3 DNA follows: TGTGCCAGCAGCCCAGGGATAAATGAGCAGTTCTTC. The gene calls are TRBV27 and TRBJ2-1; D is possibly TRBD1 (5 bases). In germline, CDR1 is MNHEY, CDR2 SMNVEV (reference sequence). V lost 6 bases and J lost 7, with 10 bases in between. This CDR3 region has 12 residues.

J is TRBJ2-7 and V is TRBV19; 9 nucleotides align to TRBD1. The CDR3 contains 16 residues. CDR1 is LNHDA, CDR2 SQIVND, per germline (reference sequence). With 3 bases clipped from V and 0 bases from J, the junction kept 6 bases outside the gene matches. DNA for the CDR3: TGTGCCAGTAGTATGTTAGGGACAGGGTTCTCCTACGAGCAGTACTTC. Amino acid sequence: CASSMLGTGFSYEQYF.